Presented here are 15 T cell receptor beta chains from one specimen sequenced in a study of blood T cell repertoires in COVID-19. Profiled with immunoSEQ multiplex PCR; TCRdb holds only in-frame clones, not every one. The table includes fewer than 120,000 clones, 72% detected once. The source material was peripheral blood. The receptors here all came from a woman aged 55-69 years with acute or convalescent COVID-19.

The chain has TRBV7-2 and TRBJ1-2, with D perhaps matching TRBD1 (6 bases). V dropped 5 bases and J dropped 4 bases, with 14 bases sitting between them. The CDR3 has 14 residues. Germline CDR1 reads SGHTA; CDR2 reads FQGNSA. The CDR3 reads CASSEERTAYGYTF. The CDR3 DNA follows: TGTGCCAGCAGCGAAGAGCGGACAGCCTATGGCTACACCTTC.

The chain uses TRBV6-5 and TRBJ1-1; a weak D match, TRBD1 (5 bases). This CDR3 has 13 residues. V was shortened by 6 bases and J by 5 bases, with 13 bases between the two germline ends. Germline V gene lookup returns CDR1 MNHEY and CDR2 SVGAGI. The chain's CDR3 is CASSSRVRTEAFF. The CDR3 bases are TGTGCCAGCAGCAGCAGGGTAAGGACTGAAGCTTTCTTT.

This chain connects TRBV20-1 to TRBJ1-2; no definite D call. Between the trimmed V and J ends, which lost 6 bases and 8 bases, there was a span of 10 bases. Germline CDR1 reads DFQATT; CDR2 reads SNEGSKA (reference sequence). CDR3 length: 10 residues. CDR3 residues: CSAPDIGYTF. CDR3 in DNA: TGCAGTGCCCCTGACATAGGCTACACCTTC.

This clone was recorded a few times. Here the CDR3 reads CASSLSGAAGNTIYF. The CDR3 DNA reads as TGTGCCAGCAGCCTCTCAGGGGCGGCTGGAAACACCATATATTTT. The chain uses TRBV9 and TRBJ1-3, with a possible D match to TRBD1 (6 bases). Trimming removed 4 bases at V and 2 bases at J, with 13 bases between. CDR3 length equals 15 residues. Looked up from germline, CDR1 is SGDLS and CDR2 is YYNGEE.

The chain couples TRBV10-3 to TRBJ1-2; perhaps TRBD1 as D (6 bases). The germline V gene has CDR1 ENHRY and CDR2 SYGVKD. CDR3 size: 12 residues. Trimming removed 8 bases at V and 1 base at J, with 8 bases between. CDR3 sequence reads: CAIGQFNYGYTF. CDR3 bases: TGTGCCATCGGACAGTTTAACTATGGCTACACCTTC.

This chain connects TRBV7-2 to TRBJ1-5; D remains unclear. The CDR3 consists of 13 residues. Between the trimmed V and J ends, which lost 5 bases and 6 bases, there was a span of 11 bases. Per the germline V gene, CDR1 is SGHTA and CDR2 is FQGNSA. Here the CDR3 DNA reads TGTGCCAGCAGCCCATCCTCCGGTCAGCCCCAGCATTTT. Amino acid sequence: CASSPSSGQPQHF.

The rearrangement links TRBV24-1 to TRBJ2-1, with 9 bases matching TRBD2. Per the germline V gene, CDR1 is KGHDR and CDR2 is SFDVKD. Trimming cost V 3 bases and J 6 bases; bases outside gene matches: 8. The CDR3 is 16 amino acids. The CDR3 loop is CATSDPPWRGGNEQFF. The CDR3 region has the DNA TGTGCCACCAGTGATCCCCCTTGGCGGGGGGGCAATGAGCAGTTCTTC.

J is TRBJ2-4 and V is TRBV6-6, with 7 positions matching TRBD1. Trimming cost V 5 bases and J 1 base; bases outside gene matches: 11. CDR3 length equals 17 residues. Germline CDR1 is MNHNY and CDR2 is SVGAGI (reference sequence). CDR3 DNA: TGTGCCAGCAGTCGCCTGGACAGGTCGGGGGCCAAAAACATTCAGTACTTC. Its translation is CASSRLDRSGAKNIQYF.

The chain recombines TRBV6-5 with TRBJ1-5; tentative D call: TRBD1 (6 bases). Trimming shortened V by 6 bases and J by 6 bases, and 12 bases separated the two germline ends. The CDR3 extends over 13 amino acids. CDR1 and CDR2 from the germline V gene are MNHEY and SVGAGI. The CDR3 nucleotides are TGTGCCAGCAGACAGGGAGTAGGTCAGCCCCAGCATTTT. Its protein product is CASRQGVGQPQHF.

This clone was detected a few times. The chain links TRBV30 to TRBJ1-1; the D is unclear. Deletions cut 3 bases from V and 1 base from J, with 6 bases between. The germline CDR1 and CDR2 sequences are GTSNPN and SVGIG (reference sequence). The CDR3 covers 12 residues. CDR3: CAWSLRNTEAFF. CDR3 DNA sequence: TGTGCCTGGAGCCTTAGGAACACTGAAGCTTTCTTT. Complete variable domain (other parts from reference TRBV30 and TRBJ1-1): SQTIHQWPATLVQPVGSPLSLECTVEGTSNPNLYWYRQAAGRGLQLLFYSVGIGQISSEVPQNLSASRPQDRQFILSSKKLLLSDSGFYLCAWSLRNTEAFFGQGTRLTVV.

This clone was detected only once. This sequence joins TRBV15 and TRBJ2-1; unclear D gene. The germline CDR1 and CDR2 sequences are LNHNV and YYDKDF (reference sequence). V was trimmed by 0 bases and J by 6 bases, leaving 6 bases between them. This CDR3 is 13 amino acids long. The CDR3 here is CATSRDPSNEQFF. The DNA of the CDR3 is TGTGCCACCAGCAGAGATCCTAGCAATGAGCAGTTCTTC.

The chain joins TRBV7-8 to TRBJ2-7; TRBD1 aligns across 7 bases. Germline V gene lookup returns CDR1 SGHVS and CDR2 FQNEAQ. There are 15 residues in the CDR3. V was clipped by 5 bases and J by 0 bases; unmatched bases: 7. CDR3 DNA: TGTGCCAGCAGCGGGGGACAGTTGAGCTCCTACGAGCAGTACTTC. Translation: CASSGGQLSSYEQYF.

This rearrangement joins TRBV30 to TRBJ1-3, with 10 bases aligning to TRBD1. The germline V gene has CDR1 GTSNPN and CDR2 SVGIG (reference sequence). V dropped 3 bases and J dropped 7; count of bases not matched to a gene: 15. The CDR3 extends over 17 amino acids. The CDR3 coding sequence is TGTGCCTGGAGCGACTCCCGACAGGGGGCATTTCGGAACACCATATATTTT. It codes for CAWSDSRQGAFRNTIYF.

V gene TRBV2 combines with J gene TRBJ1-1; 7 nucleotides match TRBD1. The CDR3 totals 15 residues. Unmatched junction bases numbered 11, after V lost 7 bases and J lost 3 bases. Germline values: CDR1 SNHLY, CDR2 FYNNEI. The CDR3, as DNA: TGTGCCAGCAAGTGGGACAGCCGGGACGACACTGAAGCTTTCTTT. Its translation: CASKWDSRDDTEAFF.

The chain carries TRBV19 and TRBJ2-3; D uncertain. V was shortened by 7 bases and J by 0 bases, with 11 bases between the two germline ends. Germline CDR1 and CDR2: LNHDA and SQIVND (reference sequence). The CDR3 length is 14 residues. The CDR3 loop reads CASTPQSSTDTQYF. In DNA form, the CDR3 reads TGTGCCAGTACCCCCCAGTCTAGCACAGATACGCAGTATTTT.